This T cell receptor (beta chain) is from a study of cytomegalovirus exposure and HLA in healthy donors. Study results and limitations: Among the most significant clusters, several appeared linked to common viral pathogens in a later analysis. Analyzed later, most CMV-associated TCR beta chains appeared HLA-restricted. Most of the TCR beta V segments (in an earlier analysis) were productive either about 87% or about 30% of the time. It was in a later analysis that TCR association rates were seen to vary by HLA locus, highest for DRB1 and lowest for HLA-C.

Note on this clone: Its antigen is as yet unknown.

It was with 60 Vbeta and 13 Jbeta primers that the PCR ran. Produced via immunoSEQ multiplex PCR; TCRdb's table is partial and in-frame only. The profile shows 150,000 to 200,000 clones, 84% of them singletons. J lost 0 bases, V lost 0 bases, and 2 bases had no gene match. This CDR3 is built from 15 residues. The germline V gene encodes CDR1 MNHEY and CDR2 SVGAGI. This clonotype was sampled from a girl under 18 in good health and CMV-seropositive. The chain carries TRBV6-5 and TRBJ2-7; TRBD1 agrees at 7 bases. Sequencing input: PBMCs. Written as DNA, the CDR3 is TGTGCCAGCAGTTACTCGGGGGACAGCTCCTACGAGCAGTACTTC. This codes for CASSYSGDSSYEQYF.